This entry lists 29 T cell receptor beta chains sequenced from one sample in a study of OX40 agonist ivuxolimab in advanced cancers. Receptor libraries were prepared by the immunoSEQ multiplex PCR assay. TCRdb's version of the immuneACCESS table is confined to in-frame rearrangements and falls short of the full clone set. An unresolved V gene accounts for under half of the shortfall where checked; the remainder is of unknown origin. This sample holds some 19,000 clones; 79% were observed only once. Of the sample, 25% to 40% falls within the top ten clones. The specimen was CD4+ or CD8+ T cells sorted from blood, collected in a trial of the OX40 agonist ivuxolimab. The source is an adult with an advanced solid tumor such as melanoma, head and neck, liver or kidney cancer.

The chain joins TRBV19 to TRBJ2-2; tentative D call: TRBD1 (5 bases). The CDR3 spans 14 residues. Looked up from germline, CDR1 is LNHDA and CDR2 is SQIVND (reference sequence). The ends were cut back, 10 bases at V and 2 bases at J, with 14 bases in the middle. CDR3 nucleotides: TGTGCCATTCAAGACAGTTCAAACACCGGGGAGCTGTTTTTT. Translating it yields CAIQDSSNTGELFF.

This rearrangement joins TRBV7-3 to TRBJ2-1; D unclear. CDR3 length: 15 amino acids. V lost 5 bases, J lost 7 bases, and 18 bases lay in between. CDR1 and CDR2 from the germline V gene are SGHTA and FQGTGA. CDR3 nucleotide sequence: TGTGCCAGCAGCACTCTCAGTACGGCCCGGAATGAGCAGTTCTTC. This translates into CASSTLSTARNEQFF.

This sequence joins TRBV7-9 and TRBJ1-5; TRBD1 might be the D (5 bases). CDR3 length equals 15 residues. The germline V gene encodes CDR1 SEHNR and CDR2 FQNEAQ (reference sequence). V dropped 5 bases and J dropped 5 bases, with 16 bases sitting between them. CDR3 protein: CASSGSGPLDQPQHF. The CDR3 nucleotides are TGTGCCAGCAGCGGATCGGGACCTCTCGATCAGCCCCAGCATTTT.

This clone was seen once. The CDR3 DNA reads TGTGCCAGCAGCTTCCCGGACAGGGTCCAGTCCTACGAGCAGTACTTC. Translating gives CASSFPDRVQSYEQYF. This chain connects TRBV7-9 to TRBJ2-7; 8 nucleotides agree with TRBD1. Germline values: CDR1 SEHNR, CDR2 FQNEAQ (reference sequence). The CDR3 extends over 16 amino acids. V gave up 3 bases and J gave up 1 base; unmatched junction bases: 8.

This chain connects TRBV9 to TRBJ2-2, with D unresolved. V shed 0 bases and J shed 1 base, with 1 base lying between them. This CDR3 contains 13 residues. Looked up from germline, CDR1 is SGDLS and CDR2 is YYNGEE. The CDR3 DNA sequence: TGTGCCAGCAGCGTAGAGAACACCGGGGAGCTGTTTTTT. It yields the protein CASSVENTGELFF.

The chain joins TRBV2 to TRBJ2-2; D not certain. The CDR3 is made up of 14 amino acids. Deletions cut 4 bases from V and 4 bases from J, with 10 bases between. Germline lookup yields CDR1 SNHLY and CDR2 FYNNEI. CDR3 sequence (DNA): TGTGCCAGCAGTGCCCTGAAATCCACCGGGGAGCTGTTTTTT. This codes for CASSALKSTGELFF.

In its sample, this clone was seen once. The J gene is TRBJ1-1, the V gene TRBV25-1; D is ambiguous. Trimming took 5 bases from V and 3 from J, leaving 10 bases between them. Germline assignment: CDR1 MGHDK and CDR2 SYGVNS. The CDR3 sequence is 13 residues long. In nucleotides, the CDR3 is TGTGCCAGCAGTCGAGGAGGGTACACTGAAGCTTTCTTT. Translation: CASSRGGYTEAFF.

The chain is built from TRBV7-8 and TRBJ2-1, with D tentatively TRBD1 (6 bases). In germline, CDR1 is SGHVS, CDR2 FQNEAQ. The CDR3 loop spans 15 amino acids. V lost 5 bases to trimming and J lost 4 bases, with 15 bases between them. The CDR3 spells CASSPGQSTYNEQFF. DNA for the CDR3: TGTGCCAGCAGCCCCGGACAGAGCACGTACAATGAGCAGTTCTTC. The entire variable domain, with the rest obtained from reference TRBV7-8 and TRBJ2-1, is as follows: GAGVSQSPRYKVAKRGQDVALRCDPISGHVSLFWYQQALGQGPEFLTYFQNEAQLDKSGLPSDRFFAERPEGSVSTLKIQRTQQEDSAVYLCASSPGQSTYNEQFFGPGTRLTVL.

The V and J genes are TRBV4-2 and TRBJ1-3; tentatively, D is TRBD1 (5 bases). V lost 4 bases and J lost 4, with 5 bases in between. CDR1 LGHNA and CDR2 YNFKEQ come from the germline V gene. CDR3 length equals 12 residues. CDR3 region: CASSPGGNTIYF. DNA for the CDR3: TGTGCCAGCAGCCCAGGGGGAAACACCATATATTTT.

The chain couples TRBV5-1 to TRBJ2-2, with D unresolved. Germline V gene data show CDR1 as SGHRS and CDR2 as YFSETQ. This CDR3 region has 14 residues. Trimming pared 2 bases from V and 1 base from J, leaving 6 bases between. The CDR3 spells CASSLWGNTGELFF. Written as DNA, the CDR3 is TGCGCCAGCAGCTTATGGGGGAACACCGGGGAGCTGTTTTTT.

The V gene is TRBV10-2, the J gene TRBJ1-5; D is possibly TRBD1 (5 bases). Trimming removed 0 bases from V and 8 bases from J, with 8 bases in between. The CDR3 extends over 13 amino acids. From germline, CDR1 is WSHSY and CDR2 SAAADI. The CDR3 spells CASSESMGEPQHF. Here the CDR3 DNA reads TGCGCCAGCAGTGAGTCGATGGGGGAGCCCCAGCATTTT.

The chain links TRBV4-1 to TRBJ2-7; D gene uncertain. The CDR3 is 13 residues long. Trimming left V 8 bases short and J 1 base short, with 12 bases between. The germline gives CDR1 MGHRA, CDR2 YSYEKL. Here the CDR3 DNA reads TGCGCCAGCTCCCTGAGCTTTTCCTACGAGCAGTACTTC. Its translation: CASSLSFSYEQYF.

This clone turned up a few times. The genes are TRBV7-9 and TRBJ1-2; 10 positions match TRBD1. The germline CDR1 and CDR2 sequences are SEHNR and FQNEAQ (reference sequence). The CDR3 covers 14 residues. V was clipped by 1 base and J by 6 bases; unmatched bases: 2. For the CDR3, the DNA is TGTGCCAGCAGCTTAGGAGGGACAGGGGATGGCTACACCTTC. It yields the protein CASSLGGTGDGYTF.

The chain recombines TRBV5-1 with TRBJ2-2, with D possibly TRBD2 on 5 matching bases. V dropped 1 base and J dropped 2 bases, with 12 bases sitting between them. The length of the CDR3 is 16 residues. CDR1 is SGHRS and CDR2 is YFSETQ in the germline V gene. The CDR3 bases are TGCGCCAGCAGCTTGTACCGGGATTCTAACACCGGGGAGCTGTTTTTT. Encoded protein: CASSLYRDSNTGELFF.

The chain carries TRBV7-6 and TRBJ2-7, with TRBD1 identical over 9 bases. CDR3 length: 16 residues. Germline assignment: CDR1 SGHVS and CDR2 FNYEAQ. Losses at the gene ends were 5 bases for V and 2 bases for J; bases not matched to a gene: 10. DNA for the CDR3: TGTGCCAGCAGCCCAACTGGGACAGGGACCCCCTACGAGCAGTACTTC. Protein product: CASSPTGTGTPYEQYF.

The chain uses TRBV27 and TRBJ1-1; D gene uncertain. Germline V CDR1 and CDR2: MNHEY, SMNVEV (reference sequence). The CDR3 loop spans 12 amino acids. V lost 3 bases, J lost 7 bases, and 9 bases lay in between. DNA for the CDR3: TGTGCCAGCAGTTTTTCGATGGGTGAAGCTTTCTTT. Its protein product is CASSFSMGEAFF.

The genes are TRBV7-9 and TRBJ2-1; the D gene could be TRBD1 or TRBD2 (5 bases each). The CDR3 runs 15 residues. CDR1 is SEHNR, CDR2 FQNEAQ, per germline (reference sequence). Trimming removed 6 bases at V and 3 bases at J, with 15 bases between. The CDR3 region has the DNA TGTGCCAGCAGTCCACCGGGACGGAACTACAATGAGCAGTTCTTC. Amino acid sequence: CASSPPGRNYNEQFF.

The V call is TRBV28, the J call TRBJ2-5; TRBD1 matches 7 bases. CDR3 length equals 15 residues. Per the germline V gene, CDR1 is MDHEN and CDR2 is SYDVKM. With V trimmed by 5 bases and J by 2 bases, 8 bases remained unmatched. CDR3: CASSLPGTEQETQYF. DNA of the CDR3: TGTGCCAGCAGTCTTCCCGGGACAGAACAAGAGACCCAGTACTTC.

This chain links TRBV27 with TRBJ1-2; 9 positions agree with TRBD1. Looked up from germline, CDR1 is MNHEY and CDR2 is SMNVEV (reference sequence). CDR3 length: 14 residues. J lost 8 bases, V lost 6 bases, and 10 bases had no gene match. The CDR3 DNA follows: TGTGCCAGCAGAACAGGGACAGGGTCTAGCGGCTACACCTTC. Translation: CASRTGTGSSGYTF.

The chain is built from TRBV4-3 and TRBJ1-1; possible D gene TRBD1, 6 bases. This CDR3 is built from 13 residues. Germline-derived CDR1 and CDR2 are LGHNA and YSLEER. V lost 2 bases and J lost 4, with 8 bases in between. This CDR3 is CASSQYRVTEAFF. The DNA of the CDR3 is TGCGCCAGCAGCCAATACAGGGTCACTGAAGCTTTCTTT.

V and J are TRBV7-9 and TRBJ1-5; weak D call: TRBD1 (5 bases). The CDR3 spans 15 residues. The germline V gene has CDR1 SEHNR and CDR2 FQNEAQ (reference sequence). With 5 bases removed from V and 0 bases from J, the gap between germline ends came to 11 bases. CDR3 sequence (DNA): TGTGCCAGCAGCGCTTCAGGGTATAGCAATCAGCCCCAGCATTTT. Its protein product is CASSASGYSNQPQHF.

The chain employs TRBV7-9 and TRBJ2-1; TRBD1 matches 7 bases. Germline loops: CDR1 SEHNR, CDR2 FQNEAQ (reference sequence). CDR3 length equals 12 residues. V dropped 5 bases and J dropped 8; count of bases not matched to a gene: 3. CDR3 DNA: TGTGCCAGCAGCCCAGGGGGAGATGAGCAGTTCTTC. Its translation is CASSPGGDEQFF.

The chain carries TRBV7-2 and TRBJ2-4; a possible D gene is TRBD1 (5 bases). The V end was cut by 1 base, the J end by 9 bases, with 25 bases between. The germline CDR1 and CDR2 sequences are SGHTA and FQGNSA. This CDR3 is 18 amino acids long. The CDR3 sequence is CASSLDPSTFLIQGIQYF. The DNA of the CDR3 is TGTGCCAGCAGCTTAGACCCTTCCACCTTCCTTATCCAGGGCATTCAGTACTTC. Full variable domain (rest looked up from reference TRBV7-2 and TRBJ2-4): GAGVSQSPSNKVTEKGKDVELRCDPISGHTALYWYRQSLGQGLEFLIYFQGNSAPDKSGLPSDRFSAERTGGSVSTLTIQRTQQEDSAVYLCASSLDPSTFLIQGIQYFGAGTRLSVL.

The chain employs TRBV29-1 and TRBJ1-1; 8 nucleotides align to TRBD1. CDR3 length: 15 residues. With 6 bases clipped from V and 2 bases from J, the junction kept 11 bases outside the gene matches. Germline CDR1 reads SQVTM; CDR2 reads ANQGSEA. The CDR3 loop is CSVGGGQGLNTEAFF. For the CDR3, the DNA is TGCAGCGTGGGGGGAGGACAGGGATTAAACACTGAAGCTTTCTTT.

The chain is built from TRBV15 and TRBJ1-1; D ambiguous. CDR1 and CDR2 from the germline V gene are LNHNV and YYDKDF (reference sequence). V lost 1 base and J lost 5, with 11 bases in between. The CDR3 has 14 amino acids. CDR3 coding DNA: TGTGCCACCAGCAGAGTGGGTGAGGAAACTGAAGCTTTCTTT. Amino acids: CATSRVGEETEAFF.

This chain joins TRBV9 and TRBJ2-2; D call uncertain. Germline V lookup: CDR1 SGDLS, CDR2 YYNGEE. The CDR3 length is 14 residues. With 3 bases removed from V and 5 bases from J, the gap between germline ends came to 11 bases. CDR3 DNA sequence: TGTGCCAGCAGCGACCGTTTTAAAACCGGGGAGCTGTTTTTT. Its translation is CASSDRFKTGELFF.

The CDR3 sequence: CASSLGNGPNYGYTF. The CDR3 bases are TGTGCCAGCAGCTTAGGGAACGGACCTAACTATGGCTACACCTTC. The chain links TRBV7-2 to TRBJ1-2; no clear D gene. Germline assignment: CDR1 SGHTA and CDR2 FQGNSA. V lost 1 base and J 0 bases, leaving 9 bases between the germline ends. The CDR3 contains 15 residues. Supplemented by reference TRBV7-2 and TRBJ1-2, the full variable domain reads GAGVSQSPSNKVTEKGKDVELRCDPISGHTALYWYRQSLGQGLEFLIYFQGNSAPDKSGLPSDRFSAERTGGSVSTLTIQRTQQEDSAVYLCASSLGNGPNYGYTFGSGTRLTVV.

The CDR3 here is CASRGRVQGASDEQYF. The CDR3 nucleotides read TGTGCCAGCAGGGGGAGGGTACAGGGGGCAAGTGACGAGCAGTACTTC. This sequence joins TRBV28 and TRBJ2-7, with 9 bases fitting TRBD1. The germline CDR1 and CDR2 sequences are MDHEN and SYDVKM. With V trimmed by 6 bases and J by 5 bases, 14 bases remained unmatched. This CDR3 region has 16 residues.

This clone has a handful of counts. The V call is TRBV4-2, the J call TRBJ1-6; D remains unclear. The V gene's germline CDR1 is LGHNA and CDR2 YNFKEQ. The CDR3 has 15 amino acids. Trimming took off 0 bases at V and 5 bases at J, with 8 bases between the two ends. The CDR3 is CASSQDPADNSPLHF. CDR3 in DNA: TGTGCCAGCAGCCAAGATCCCGCAGATAATTCACCCCTCCACTTT.